One and the same sample provided the 20 T cell receptor beta chains below, sequenced in a study of blood T cell repertoires in COVID-19. Using immunoSEQ multiplex PCR, the repertoire was profiled, and TCRdb retains in-frame clones only, with some absent. The table shows 200,000 or so clones, with roughly four fifths occurring only once. Sequenced material: PBMCs or T cells enriched from blood (not recorded which). Receptors were obtained from a woman between 45 and 60 years old who had been exposed to COVID-19.

This clone was counted only a few times. The chain has TRBV11-2 and TRBJ2-7, with D maybe TRBD1 (6 bases). Looked up from germline, CDR1 is SGHAT and CDR2 is FQNNGV. The CDR3 runs to 15 residues. V dropped 0 bases and J dropped 3 bases, with 12 bases sitting between them. CDR3 nucleotides: TGTGCCAGCAGCTTAGAAGGGGGAATCGGCTACGAGCAGTACTTC. Protein: CASSLEGGIGYEQYF.

The chain employs TRBV6-6 and TRBJ1-3, with a weak D call TRBD1 (6 bases). The CDR3 totals 16 residues. V gave up 3 bases and J gave up 0 bases, with 12 bases separating them. Per germline, CDR1 MNHNY and CDR2 SVGAGI (reference sequence). The CDR3 reads CASSYGGPSSGNTIYF. DNA for the CDR3: TGTGCCAGCAGTTATGGGGGCCCCAGCTCTGGAAACACCATATATTTT.

The gene calls are TRBV12-3 or TRBV12-4 and TRBJ2-3; D might be TRBD2 (5 bases). V gave up 8 bases and J gave up 6 bases, with 15 bases separating them. The CDR3 totals 13 residues. The chain's CDR3 is CASLWSGGDTQYF. In DNA, the CDR3 is TGTGCCAGCCTTTGGAGTGGAGGCGATACGCAGTATTTT.

The rearrangement uses TRBV4-1 and TRBJ1-6, with D maybe TRBD1 (5 bases). Trimming pared 0 bases from V and 0 bases from J, leaving 18 bases between. There are 20 residues in the CDR3. The V gene's germline CDR1 is MGHRA and CDR2 YSYEKL. In DNA, the CDR3 is TGCGCCAGCAGCCAAGATTTAGGGCGACAGACAATCTCCTATAATTCACCCCTCCACTTT. Its protein is CASSQDLGRQTISYNSPLHF.

This chain links TRBV6-6 with TRBJ2-7; D is unclear. The length of the CDR3 is 12 residues. V was clipped by 5 bases and J by 4 bases, with 9 bases between them. Germline assignment: CDR1 MNHNY and CDR2 SVGAGI (reference sequence). Here the CDR3 reads CASSPFPYEQYF. CDR3 nucleotides: TGTGCCAGCAGTCCCTTTCCTTACGAGCAGTACTTC.

J is TRBJ2-7 and V is TRBV7-8, with 8 bases aligning to TRBD1. The CDR3 covers 18 residues. The germline V gene encodes CDR1 SGHVS and CDR2 FQNEAQ. V gave up 0 bases and J gave up 1 base; unmatched junction bases: 11. CDR3 in DNA: TGTGCCAGCAGCTTAGCTTTTGGACAGGGCGCAAAATCCTACGAGCAGTACTTC. It specifies CASSLAFGQGAKSYEQYF.

The chain carries TRBV4-2 and TRBJ2-2; 8 bases align to TRBD2. The ends lost 7 bases at V and 5 bases at J; junction bases unmatched: 9. Germline CDR1 is LGHNA and CDR2 is YNFKEQ. The CDR3 has 15 amino acids. The CDR3 coding sequence is TGTGCCAGCAAAGGGCGGGGGGACGAGACCGGGGAGCTGTTTTTT. It encodes CASKGRGDETGELFF.

The chain uses TRBV21-1 and TRBJ2-2; TRBD1 is taken as the D call from the table, unchecked against the DNA. TRBV21-1 is a pseudogene. The CDR3 covers 19 residues. The CDR3 DNA is TGTGCCAGCACCCCTGCCGGGCGGGCCACAGGGGGGGGGACCGGGGAGCTGTTTTTT. It is translated as CASTPAGRATGGGTGELFF.

The gene calls are TRBV12-3 or TRBV12-4 and TRBJ1-1, with TRBD1 matching over 7 bases. The V and J ends lost 4 bases and 7 bases, in that order; junction bases with no gene match: 6. CDR3 length: 13 amino acids. CDR3 sequence (DNA): TGTGCCAGCAGTTCGCGGACAGGTGTTGAAGCTTTCTTT. Translating gives CASSSRTGVEAFF.

The chain has TRBV6-5 and TRBJ2-7; D gene uncertain. V was shortened by 11 bases and J by 3 bases, with 20 bases between the two germline ends. The CDR3 runs to 14 residues. Germline CDR1 is MNHEY and CDR2 is SVGAGI. CDR3 loop: CARRPGSTLYEQYF. CDR3 sequence (DNA): TGTGCCCGCCGACCCGGGTCCACTCTCTACGAGCAGTACTTC.

The chain joins TRBV2 to TRBJ1-6; 7 positions match TRBD1. V lost 6 bases to trimming and J lost 1 base; unmatched junction nucleotides: 3. The germline V gene has CDR1 SNHLY and CDR2 FYNNEI. The CDR3 loop spans 15 amino acids. This CDR3 is CASRDRLSYNSPLHF. The DNA of the CDR3 is TGTGCCAGCAGGGACAGGTTATCCTATAATTCACCCCTCCACTTT.

Worth noting for this clone: This may come from a read error, since a much larger clone is one base off. The chain couples TRBV5-8 to TRBJ2-7, with a tentative D call TRBD1 (6 bases). The CDR3 loop spans 13 amino acids. CDR1 SGHTS and CDR2 YDEGEE come from the germline V gene. Trimming shortened V by 2 bases and J by 1 base, and 7 bases separated the two germline ends. The CDR3 spells CASSFGQSYEQYF. The CDR3 coding sequence is TGTGCCAGCAGCTTCGGACAGTCCTACGAGCAGTACTTC.

The chain recombines TRBV28 with TRBJ1-6; no definite D call. The ends were cut back, 2 bases at V and 7 bases at J, with 15 bases in the middle. CDR1 is MDHEN, CDR2 SYDVKM, per germline. The CDR3 is made up of 16 amino acids. The CDR3 coding sequence is TGTGCCAGCAGTTTAGGTGAGGGAGGCTGGAATTCACCCCTCCACTTT. It is translated as CASSLGEGGWNSPLHF.

The genes are TRBV12-5 and TRBJ2-3, with 13 bases fitting TRBD2. The germline gives CDR1 LGHNT, CDR2 FRNRAP. The CDR3 runs 19 residues. Trimming took 6 bases from V and 2 from J; bases not matched to a gene: 14. The CDR3, as DNA: TGTGCTAGTGGCCGGGGACTAGCGGGGTTTGGTACCGTCACAGATACGCAGTATTTT. This translates into CASGRGLAGFGTVTDTQYF. Full variable domain (rest looked up from reference TRBV12-5 and TRBJ2-3): DARVTQTPRHKVTEMGQEVTMRCQPILGHNTVFWYRQTMMQGLELLAYFRNRAPLDDSGMPKDRFSAEMPDATLATLKIQPSEPRDSAVYFCASGRGLAGFGTVTDTQYFGPGTRLTVL.

This sequence joins TRBV20-1 and TRBJ1-6; D is perhaps TRBD1 (6 bases). V lost 4 bases to trimming and J lost 16 bases, with 14 bases between them. The germline gives CDR1 DFQATT, CDR2 SNEGSKA (reference sequence). The CDR3 loop spans 11 amino acids. For the CDR3, the DNA is TGCAGTGCTACTGCTCTGGGACATCTCCACTTT. Amino acids: CSATALGHLHF.

J is TRBJ1-4 and V is TRBV7-9; D ambiguous. The CDR3 has 14 amino acids. V gave up 4 bases and J gave up 7 bases, with 13 bases separating them. Germline assignment: CDR1 SEHNR and CDR2 FQNEAQ (reference sequence). The CDR3: CASSYSGEGEKLFF. In DNA form, the CDR3 reads TGTGCCAGCAGCTATTCCGGAGAAGGTGAAAAACTGTTTTTT.

The chain recombines TRBV10-3 with TRBJ2-2, with D maybe TRBD2 (5 bases). The CDR3 consists of 14 residues. CDR1 is ENHRY, CDR2 SYGVKD, per germline. Trimming took off 3 bases at V and 5 bases at J, with 10 bases between the two ends. This CDR3 is CAISDERRTGELFF. The CDR3 coding sequence is TGTGCCATCAGTGATGAGAGGAGGACCGGGGAGCTGTTTTTT.

The chain links TRBV19 to TRBJ1-2, with 8 bases that match TRBD1. Germline V gives CDR1 LNHDA, CDR2 SQIVND (reference sequence). The length of the CDR3 is 14 residues. The trim removed 5 bases at V and 4 bases at J, leaving 6 bases unmatched. CDR3 sequence: CASSHDRGGYGYTF. CDR3 nucleotides: TGTGCCAGTAGTCATGACAGGGGTGGCTATGGCTACACCTTC.

The chain combines TRBV3-1 (or the pseudogene TRBV3-2) with TRBJ2-2; no definite D call. The CDR3 is 15 amino acids. CDR1 and CDR2 (germline): LGHDT, YNNKEL (reference sequence). Deletions cut 2 bases from V and 5 bases from J, with 12 bases between. CDR3 in amino acids: CASSQSYKRTGELFF. DNA of the CDR3: TGTGCCAGCAGCCAATCGTATAAGCGAACCGGGGAGCTGTTTTTT.

A single count supports this clone. The rearrangement joins TRBV10-3 to TRBJ2-7, with 10 bases matching TRBD1. This CDR3 has 13 residues. Trimming at V came to 6 bases and at J to 1 base, leaving 0 bases not matched to a gene. Germline V gives CDR1 ENHRY, CDR2 SYGVKD. The CDR3 spells CAIRDRGSYEQYF. DNA for the CDR3: TGTGCCATCAGGGACAGGGGGTCCTACGAGCAGTACTTC.